This T cell receptor beta chain was recovered during a study of cytomegalovirus exposure and HLA in healthy donors. General study findings and limits: A few of the chains that were CMV-associated were confirmed in vitro to be specific for CMV antigens.

About this clone: No antigen is known for it.

TCRdb keeps only in-frame clones here, not all; method: immunoSEQ multiplex PCR. The sample carries 250,000 or so clones, about 90% recorded once. The germline CDR1 and CDR2 sequences are MGHDK and SYGVNS. The CDR3 length is 14 residues. The trim removed 7 bases at V and 5 bases at J, leaving 7 bases unmatched. The genes are TRBV25-1 and TRBJ2-5, with TRBD2 identical over 10 bases. This receptor was obtained from a man in his late teens or twenties in good health and CMV-seropositive. Sequenced: PBMCs. The CDR3 reads CASTLAGVRETQYF. CDR3 coding DNA: TGTGCCAGCACCCTAGCGGGAGTTCGGGAGACCCAGTACTTC.